The 11 T cell receptor beta chains below come from one sample, sequenced in a study of blood T cell repertoires in COVID-19. The method was immunoSEQ multiplex PCR; TCRdb's version includes in-frame clones alone and lacks a portion of them. The sample lists around 140,000 clones; 78% were seen once. The source material was peripheral blood. The receptor set was obtained from a woman in her sixties with acute or convalescent COVID-19.

This chain uses TRBV10-2 with TRBJ2-1; 8 bases fit TRBD2. V gave up 0 bases and J gave up 1 base; unmatched junction bases: 23. Germline-derived CDR1 and CDR2 are WSHSY and SAAADI. The CDR3 spans 23 residues. The CDR3 reads CASSESYLQVGEEREFSYNEQFF. The CDR3 DNA follows: TGCGCCAGCAGTGAGTCGTACCTCCAAGTCGGGGAGGAGCGGGAGTTTTCCTACAATGAGCAGTTCTTC.

The chain has TRBV21-1 and TRBJ2-1; the DNA was not used to check the table's D call, TRBD1. TRBV21-1 is assigned pseudogene status. CDR3 length equals 15 residues. CDR3 residues: CASSKVPRRHDEQFF. In nucleotides, the CDR3 is TGTGCCAGCAGCAAAGTCCCCCGCCGACACGATGAGCAGTTCTTC.

This clone was recorded only once. The J gene is TRBJ2-1, the V gene TRBV15, with 7 bases lining up with TRBD2. V lost 5 bases and J lost 10; bases outside the gene matches: 14. Germline V lookup: CDR1 LNHNV, CDR2 YYDKDF (reference sequence). The CDR3 extends over 15 amino acids. The CDR3 reads CATSLRLAGGREQFF. The CDR3 DNA reads as TGTGCCACCAGCCTAAGACTAGCCGGAGGTCGAGAGCAGTTCTTC.

The chain uses TRBV9 and TRBJ2-7; 8 bases align to TRBD2. Germline lookup yields CDR1 SGDLS and CDR2 YYNGEE. This CDR3 contains 20 residues. The V and J ends lost 0 bases and 5 bases, in that order; junction bases with no gene match: 22. The CDR3 bases are TGTGCCAGCAGCGTAGTACTCTCACCCAAGACTAGCGACTCTCCCCACGAGCAGTACTTC. Translated: CASSVVLSPKTSDSPHEQYF.

CDR3 sequence (DNA): TGTGCCAGCTCGGACAGGGTCACAGATACGCAGTATTTT. It specifies CASSDRVTDTQYF. The gene calls are TRBV5-6 and TRBJ2-3, with 8 bases fitting TRBD1. CDR3 length: 13 residues. The V gene end was trimmed by 7 bases and the J gene end by 2 bases; junction bases not matched to a gene: 3. From germline, CDR1 is SGHDT and CDR2 YYEEEE.

The rearrangement links TRBV24-1 to TRBJ1-4; the match to TRBD1 covers 8 bases. After removal of 3 bases from V and 11 bases from J, the junction contained 1 base not matched to a gene. This CDR3 region has 12 residues. The germline V gene encodes CDR1 KGHDR and CDR2 SFDVKD. CDR3 residues: CATSDRDRKLFF. CDR3 DNA: TGTGCCACCAGTGATAGGGACAGGAAACTGTTTTTT.

V gene TRBV12-3 or TRBV12-4 combines with J gene TRBJ2-7; no firm D call. V lost 4 bases, J lost 4 bases, and 5 bases lay in between. CDR3 length: 11 amino acids. CDR3 sequence reads: CASSSFYEQYF. The CDR3 nucleotides are TGTGCCAGCAGTTCTTTTTACGAGCAGTACTTC.

V is TRBV20-1 and J is TRBJ1-3; D remains unclear. Germline assignment: CDR1 DFQATT and CDR2 SNEGSKA (reference sequence). V was clipped by 3 bases and J by 1 base, with 13 bases between them. The CDR3 contains 15 residues. CDR3 DNA: TGCAGTGCTAGTCGGAGGGCAGGATCTGGAAACACCATATATTTT. Translated, it gives CSASRRAGSGNTIYF.

This clone was seen a handful of times. This rearrangement joins TRBV5-1 to TRBJ2-7, with 9 nucleotides matching TRBD2. CDR1 and CDR2 (germline): SGHRS, YFSETQ. The length of the CDR3 is 14 residues. Trimming cost V 0 bases and J 4 bases; bases outside gene matches: 2. CDR3: CASSLDLAGYEQYF. The CDR3 DNA sequence: TGCGCCAGCAGCTTGGATCTAGCGGGGTACGAGCAGTACTTC.

V usage is TRBV7-6 and J usage is TRBJ2-1, with a weak D call TRBD2 (6 bases). This CDR3 is built from 20 residues. Germline V gives CDR1 SGHVS, CDR2 FNYEAQ. Trimming took off 5 bases at V and 3 bases at J, with 29 bases between the two ends. As DNA, the CDR3 is TGTGCCAGCAGCCCCTTTGGCGGGGAGACATCCGCCGCCAGCTACAATGAGCAGTTCTTC. It is translated as CASSPFGGETSAASYNEQFF.

The V call is TRBV7-9, the J call TRBJ1-3, with TRBD1 matching 10 bases. The CDR3 is 15 residues long. V lost 4 bases to trimming and J lost 5 bases; unmatched junction nucleotides: 5. Germline lookup yields CDR1 SEHNR and CDR2 FQNEAQ (reference sequence). CDR3 nucleotide sequence: TGTGCCAGCAGCTCGGCGGGACAGGGGAGAAACACCATATATTTT. It encodes CASSSAGQGRNTIYF.